The T cell receptor beta chain under discussion was sequenced for a study of identifying expanded T cells in peripheral blood. The repertoire was sequenced with immunoSEQ multiplex PCR; TCRdb's copy has only in-frame clones and lacks some. The data hold tens of thousands of clones, with 88% observed a single time. Of note for this clone: Antigen unknown.

Collection occurred without any documented infections or immune events in donors. The study's findings and limits: Over about two and four weeks, about 15 and 18 clones changed, versus 1.2 between replicates. Variance in clone template counts between approximately 2-week samples significantly increased with total template count across all healthy donors.

Germline CDR1 reads SGHTA; CDR2 reads FQGNSA. The CDR3 spans 14 residues. The V end lost 5 bases, the J end lost 4 bases, and 12 bases lay between the germline ends. The sequence derives from a person aged 18-70 years in good health. This chain joins TRBV7-2 and TRBJ1-5, with unresolved D. The sequenced sample consisted of blood. As DNA, the CDR3 is TGTGCCAGCAGCCTAAGGCTCGGTAATCAGCCCCAGCATTTT. This gives the protein CASSLRLGNQPQHF.